This TCR beta chain was captured in a study of radiotherapy plus CTLA-4 blockade in lung cancer. This clone has just one count. The data were produced by immunoSEQ multiplex PCR, yet TCRdb's version contains in-frame clones alone and is incomplete. The sample carries 60,000 to 85,000 clones, approximately 86% recorded once. Losses at the gene ends were 4 bases for V and 4 bases for J; bases not matched to a gene: 5. Looked up from germline, CDR1 is SGHRS and CDR2 is YFSETQ. The CDR3 contains 16 residues. Those with chemo-refractory metastatic non-small-cell lung cancer were treated with focal radiation combined with CTLA-4 blockade using ipilimumab.

Material: peripheral blood, obtained from a patient treated with radiotherapy plus ipilimumab. The chain uses TRBV5-1 and TRBJ2-7; TRBD2 matches at 16 bases. The clonotype was recovered from a human donor with non-small cell lung cancer who had stable disease on radiotherapy plus ipilimumab. CDR3 loop: CASSPGTSGRGYEQYF. CDR3 DNA sequence: TGCGCCAGCAGCCCCGGGACTAGCGGGAGGGGGTACGAGCAGTACTTC.